These 25 T cell receptor beta chains were all obtained from the same sample, sequenced in a study of blood T cells in healthy people across ages. It was with a sample-barcoded 5' primer and a J-beta primer mix that a second PCR of roughly 7 to 12 cycles was run. TCRdb processed the 5' RACE reads anew with MiXCR; each CDR3 protein has one entry. The sample consists of nearly 1 million distinct CDR3 sequences, approximately 50% of them appearing once. Sequenced sample: blood. These receptors all stem from a woman aged 60-75 years in good health.

The V and J genes are TRBV28 and TRBJ1-4; D possibly corresponds to TRBD1 (5 bases). Germline values: CDR1 MDHEN, CDR2 SYDVKM. Trimming cost V 6 bases and J 11 bases, with 28 bases left between them. The CDR3 length is 17 residues. CDR3 protein: CASSEDTGASNRQKLFF. CDR3 DNA sequence: TGTGCCAGCAGCGAAGATACCGGGGCCTCCAATCGGCAGAAACTGTTTTTT. Together with reference TRBV28 and TRBJ1-4, the CDR3 gives the full variable domain: DVKVTQSSRYLVKRTGEKVFLECVQDMDHENMFWYRQDPGLGLRLIYFSYDVKMKEKGDIPEGYSVSREKKERFSLILESASTNQTSMYLCASSEDTGASNRQKLFFGSGTQLSVL.

Comments on this clonotype: With a much larger clone just one base away, this may be a read error. The chain links TRBV12-3 or TRBV12-4 to TRBJ2-1; perhaps TRBD1 as D (7 bases). V was clipped by 6 bases and J by 7 bases, with 16 bases between them. This CDR3 comprises 14 residues. CDR3 sequence (DNA): TGTGCCAGCAGCCCAGGGGGGAGCCCAAATGAGCAGTTCTTC. Encoded protein: CASSPGGSPNEQFF.

This chain uses TRBV11-2 with TRBJ2-1; no clear D. The CDR3 extends over 12 amino acids. CDR1 is SGHAT, CDR2 FQNNGV, per germline. The V gene lost 3 bases and the J gene lost 13 bases, with 13 bases spanning the gap. As DNA, the CDR3 is TGTGCCAGCAGCTTCGTAAGTAACCGCCAGTTCTTC. Protein sequence: CASSFVSNRQFF.

This chain connects TRBV20-1 to TRBJ2-5; D may be TRBD2 (6 bases). Trimming left V 4 bases short and J 5 bases short, with 26 bases between. Germline V gene sequence: CDR1 DFQATT, CDR2 SNEGSKA (reference sequence). This CDR3 has 17 residues. The CDR3 DNA is TGCAGTGCTAAGTATACGGGACTTGAAAGGGGTCGGGAGACCCAGTACTTC. Amino acid sequence: CSAKYTGLERGRETQYF.

This chain connects TRBV2 to TRBJ2-1, with a possible D match to TRBD1 (6 bases). V lost 8 bases to trimming and J lost 8 bases, with 16 bases between them. The CDR3 covers 13 residues. Germline V gene sequence: CDR1 SNHLY, CDR2 FYNNEI. The CDR3 sequence: CASRGYRDHEQFF. CDR3 DNA sequence: TGTGCCAGCCGAGGGTACAGGGACCATGAGCAGTTCTTC.

This rearrangement joins TRBV4-1 to TRBJ1-6; D not certain. The CDR3 runs to 17 residues. Trimming took 1 base from V and 7 from J, leaving 17 bases between them. Germline CDR1 is MGHRA and CDR2 is YSYEKL. CDR3 loop: CASSQAKVGTSNSPLHF. The CDR3 nucleotides read TGCGCCAGCAGCCAAGCGAAAGTTGGAACGTCCAATTCACCCCTCCACTTT.

Ten or more counts support this clonotype. This could be a read error, since a much larger clone is one nucleotide away. CDR3 nucleotides: TGCGCCAGCAGCCAAGTAAGCGTATCGCCCTACAATGAGCAGTTCTTC. Amino acids: CASSQVSVSPYNEQFF. The chain carries TRBV4-1 and TRBJ2-1; D uncertain. Germline loops: CDR1 MGHRA, CDR2 YSYEKL. This CDR3 spans 16 amino acids. Trimming took 1 base from V and 2 from J, leaving 12 bases between them.

This clonotype appeared a few times. The rearrangement joins TRBV11-2 to TRBJ1-2; D might be TRBD1 (6 bases). CDR3 length equals 15 residues. Germline-derived CDR1 and CDR2 are SGHAT and FQNNGV. The V gene lost 3 bases and the J gene lost 5 bases, with 16 bases spanning the gap. The CDR3 reads CASSFTRTAEYGYTF. The CDR3 coding sequence is TGTGCCAGCAGCTTTACCAGGACAGCCGAATATGGCTACACCTTC.

J is TRBJ2-7 and V is TRBV20-1, with D maybe TRBD1 (6 bases). Trimming left V 4 bases short and J 6 bases short, with 10 bases between. CDR3 length: 11 amino acids. Germline-derived CDR1 and CDR2 are DFQATT and SNEGSKA (reference sequence). CDR3 sequence (DNA): TGCAGTGCTATTACAGGGTTCGAGCAGTACTTC. It specifies CSAITGFEQYF.

The genes are TRBV5-1 and TRBJ2-5, with D possibly matching TRBD2 (6 bases). The CDR3 runs to 13 residues. Germline V gene lookup returns CDR1 SGHRS and CDR2 YFSETQ. V lost 6 bases and J lost 1, with 10 bases in between. The CDR3 nucleotides read TGCGCCAGCACGGGGGAGAGCCAAGAGACCCAGTACTTC. Protein product: CASTGESQETQYF.

CDR3 sequence: CASSLTFGTDTQYF. CDR3 bases: TGTGCCAGCAGCTTGACTTTTGGGACAGATACGCAGTATTTT. J is TRBJ2-3 and V is TRBV7-2; unclear D gene. Trimming pared 3 bases from V and 3 bases from J, leaving 10 bases between. The CDR3 sequence is 14 residues long. Germline V gene data show CDR1 as SGHTA and CDR2 as FQGNSA.

The chain joins TRBV7-3 to TRBJ2-1; D remains ambiguous. Germline V gene lookup returns CDR1 SGHTA and CDR2 FQGTGA. The CDR3 has 13 amino acids. V was trimmed by 1 base and J by 5 bases, leaving 6 bases between them. This chain's CDR3 is CASSLMGDNEQFF. In nucleotides, the CDR3 is TGTGCCAGCAGCTTAATGGGTGACAATGAGCAGTTCTTC.

The sample holds one count of this clonotype. At one end, the junction sequence differs from germline, possibly due to a read error. The chain uses TRBV15 and TRBJ1-6, with D hard to call. The CDR3 is 16 amino acids. The V gene's germline CDR1 is LNHNV and CDR2 YYDKDF (reference sequence). Here the CDR3 reads CATSRDRQVYNSPPHF. CDR3 coding DNA: TGTGCCACCAGCAGAGATCGCCAGGTCTATAATTCACCCCCCCACTTT. The entire variable domain, with the rest obtained from reference TRBV15 and TRBJ1-6, is as follows: DAMVIQNPRYQVTQFGKPVTLSCSQTLNHNVMYWYQQKSSQAPKLLFHYYDKDFNNEADTPDNFQSRRPNTSFCFLDIRSPGLGDTAMYLCATSRDRQVYNSPPHFGNGTRLTVT.

V is TRBV21-1 and J is TRBJ1-5. TRBV21-1 is deemed a pseudogene. CDR3 length equals 12 residues. CDR3 amino acids: CASSSGCQPQHF. DNA of the CDR3: TGTGCCAGCAGCTCCGGATGTCAGCCCCAGCATTTT.

The chain couples TRBV20-1 to TRBJ2-5; D is undetermined. The CDR3 has 11 residues. V lost 6 bases and J lost 2, with 7 bases in between. CDR1 DFQATT and CDR2 SNEGSKA come from the germline V gene (reference sequence). CDR3 sequence: CSAELQETQYF. In DNA form, the CDR3 reads TGCAGTGCGGAACTACAAGAGACCCAGTACTTC.

As for this clonotype: The junction differs from germline at one of its ends, possibly a read error. The CDR3 is CTSSSYFQGDEQFF. DNA for the CDR3: TGCACCAGCAGCTCTTACTTCCAGGGCGATGAGCAGTTCTTC. The chain is built from TRBV5-1 and TRBJ2-1; D is perhaps TRBD1 (5 bases). CDR1 is SGHRS and CDR2 is YFSETQ in the germline V gene. The CDR3 covers 14 residues.

This clonotype was seen only a few times. J is TRBJ1-4 and V is TRBV14; no clear D gene. CDR3 length equals 15 residues. The ends were cut back, 4 bases at V and 4 bases at J, with 13 bases in the middle. CDR1 and CDR2 (germline): SGHDN, FVKESK. The CDR3 reads CASSLLGGRNEKLFF. In nucleotides, the CDR3 is TGTGCCAGCAGCCTTCTTGGCGGTCGTAATGAAAAACTGTTTTTT.

V gene TRBV15 combines with J gene TRBJ2-7, with 8 bases matching TRBD1. The end of the DNA is better explained by TRBJ2-5, so the J call may be wrong. The CDR3 runs 15 residues. Germline CDR1 and CDR2: LNHNV and YYDKDF (reference sequence). This CDR3 is CATSSQHRGQETQYF. The CDR3, as DNA: TGTGCCACCAGCAGTCAACACAGGGGGCAAGAGACCCAGTACTTC.

This rearrangement joins TRBV15 to TRBJ2-5; D tentatively fits TRBD1 or TRBD2 (6 bases each). The CDR3 loop spans 15 amino acids. Germline V gene lookup returns CDR1 LNHNV and CDR2 YYDKDF (reference sequence). V lost 5 bases and J lost 5, with 18 bases in between. The CDR3 protein is CATSVLQGLRETQYF. CDR3 bases: TGTGCCACCAGCGTACTACAGGGACTGAGGGAGACCCAGTACTTC. Using reference TRBV15 and TRBJ2-5 for the parts outside the CDR3, the full variable domain is DAMVIQNPRYQVTQFGKPVTLSCSQTLNHNVMYWYQQKSSQAPKLLFHYYDKDFNNEADTPDNFQSRRPNTSFCFLDIRSPGLGDTAMYLCATSVLQGLRETQYFGPGTRLLVL.

The chain employs TRBV3-1 and TRBJ2-4; 9 bases fit TRBD2. Germline values: CDR1 LGHDT, CDR2 YNNKEL (reference sequence). The CDR3 consists of 14 residues. Trimming cost V 3 bases and J 13 bases; bases outside gene matches: 10. CDR3 nucleotides: TGTGCCAGCAGCCACCGGGTAGCGGGAGTCTCGCAGTACTTC. Translation: CASSHRVAGVSQYF.

The CDR3 spells CASSLLPLGGSSYNEQFF. CDR3 in DNA: TGCGCCAGCAGCTTGCTCCCCTTGGGAGGAAGCTCCTACAATGAGCAGTTCTTC. The V gene is TRBV5-1, the J gene TRBJ2-1; D may be TRBD2 (6 bases). CDR1 and CDR2 from the germline V gene are SGHRS and YFSETQ. The germline V and J ends were trimmed by 1 base and 0 bases, with 17 bases remaining between them. This CDR3 contains 18 residues.

This chain connects TRBV28 to TRBJ2-7; 8 nucleotides agree with TRBD1. V dropped 7 bases and J dropped 5; count of bases not matched to a gene: 13. This CDR3 spans 15 amino acids. Germline values: CDR1 MDHEN, CDR2 SYDVKM. CDR3 sequence (DNA): TGTGCCAGCACCGGTCCGGGACAGGTTGTAAACGAGCAGTACTTC. Amino acids: CASTGPGQVVNEQYF.

The sample holds a few counts of this clonotype. This chain connects TRBV7-8 to TRBJ2-7; TRBD2 might be the D (6 bases). The CDR3 has 15 amino acids. The germline V gene has CDR1 SGHVS and CDR2 FQNEAQ. V was shortened by 2 bases and J by 3 bases, with 14 bases between the two germline ends. Here the CDR3 DNA reads TGTGCCAGCAGCTTACCAGCGGGTGGAAACTACGAGCAGTACTTC. Translated: CASSLPAGGNYEQYF.

The chain combines TRBV28 with TRBJ2-3; D gene uncertain. Trimming left V 8 bases short and J 10 bases short, with 16 bases between. The CDR3 extends over 12 amino acids. Germline CDR1 and CDR2: MDHEN and SYDVKM. The CDR3 bases are TGTGCCAGCTACCACCCAGGCGTGGCGCAGTATTTT. Translated, it gives CASYHPGVAQYF.

The chain employs TRBV7-9 and TRBJ2-4; D gene uncertain. The CDR3 contains 17 residues. Germline V CDR1 and CDR2: SEHNR, FQNEAQ (reference sequence). V lost 5 bases and J 1 base, leaving 18 bases between the germline ends. The CDR3 protein is CASSTTGPRRAKNIQYF. In DNA, the CDR3 is TGTGCCAGCAGCACCACCGGGCCGCGAAGGGCCAAAAACATTCAGTACTTC.